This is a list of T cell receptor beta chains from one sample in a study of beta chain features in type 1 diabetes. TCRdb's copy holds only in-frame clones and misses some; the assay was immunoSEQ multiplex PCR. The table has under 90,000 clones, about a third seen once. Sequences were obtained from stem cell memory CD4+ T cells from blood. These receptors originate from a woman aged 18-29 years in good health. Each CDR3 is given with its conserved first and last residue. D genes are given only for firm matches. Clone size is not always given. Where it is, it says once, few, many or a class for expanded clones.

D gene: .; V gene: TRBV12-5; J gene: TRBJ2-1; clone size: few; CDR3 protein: CASGGIQGSSYNEQFF; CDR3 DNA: TGTGCTAGTGGCGGGATTCAGGGGAGCTCCTACAATGAGCAGTTCTTC
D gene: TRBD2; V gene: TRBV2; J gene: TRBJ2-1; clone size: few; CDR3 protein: CANTSVHSYNEQFF; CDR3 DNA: TGTGCTAATACTAGCGTCCACTCCTACAATGAGCAGTTCTTC
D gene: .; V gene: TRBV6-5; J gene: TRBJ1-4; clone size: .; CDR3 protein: CASGRTTNEKLFF; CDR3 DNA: TGTGCCAGCGGGAGGACGACTAATGAAAAACTGTTTTTT
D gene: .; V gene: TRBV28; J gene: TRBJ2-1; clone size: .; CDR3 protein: CASRPGTPLGNEQFF; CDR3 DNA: TGTGCCAGCAGGCCCGGGACTCCCCTAGGCAATGAGCAGTTCTTC
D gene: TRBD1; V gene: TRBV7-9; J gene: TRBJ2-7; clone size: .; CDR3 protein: CASSPGQSKSYEQYF; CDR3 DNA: TGTGCCAGCAGCCCGGGACAGAGTAAGTCCTACGAGCAGTACTTC
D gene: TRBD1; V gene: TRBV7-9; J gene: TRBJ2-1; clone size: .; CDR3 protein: CASGNDRGNYNEQFF; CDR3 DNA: TGTGCCAGCGGAAATGACAGGGGAAATTATAATGAGCAGTTCTTC
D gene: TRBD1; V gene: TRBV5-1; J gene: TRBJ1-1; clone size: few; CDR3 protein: CASSWTGLGNTEAFF; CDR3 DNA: TGCGCCAGCAGCTGGACAGGATTAGGGAACACTGAAGCTTTCTTT
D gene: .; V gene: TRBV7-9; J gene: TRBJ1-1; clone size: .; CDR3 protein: CASSPQGREAFF; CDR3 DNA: TGTGCCAGCAGCCCCCAGGGGAGAGAAGCTTTCTTT
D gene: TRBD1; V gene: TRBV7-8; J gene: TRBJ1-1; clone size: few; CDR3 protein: CASSLERDRRKNTEAFF; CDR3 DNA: TGTGCCAGCAGCTTAGAGCGGGACAGGAGGAAGAACACTGAAGCTTTCTTT
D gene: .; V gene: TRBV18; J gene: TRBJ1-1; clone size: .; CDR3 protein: CASSPRTEMNTEAFF; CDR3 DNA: TGTGCCAGCTCACCACGGACAGAGATGAACACTGAAGCTTTCTTT
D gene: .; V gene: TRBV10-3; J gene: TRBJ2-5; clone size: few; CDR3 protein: CAISAGETQYF; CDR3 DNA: TGTGCCATCAGTGCAGGAGAGACCCAGTACTTC
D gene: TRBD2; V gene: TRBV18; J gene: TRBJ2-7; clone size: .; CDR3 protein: CASSPGLAELYEQYF; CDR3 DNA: TGTGCCAGCTCACCTGGACTAGCGGAGCTCTACGAGCAGTACTTC
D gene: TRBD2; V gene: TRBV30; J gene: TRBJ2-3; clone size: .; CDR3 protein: CAWSVLAGITDTQYF; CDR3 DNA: TGTGCCTGGAGTGTACTAGCGGGGATCACAGATACGCAGTATTTT
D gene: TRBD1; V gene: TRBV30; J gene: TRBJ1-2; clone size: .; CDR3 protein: CAWRDGQVSSYTF; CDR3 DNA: TGTGCCTGGAGGGACGGACAGGTTTCGAGCTACACCTTC
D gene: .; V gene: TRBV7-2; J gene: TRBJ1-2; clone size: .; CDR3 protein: CASSLSRLPNYGYTF; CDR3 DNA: TGTGCCAGCAGCTTATCGCGACTGCCAAACTATGGCTACACCTTC
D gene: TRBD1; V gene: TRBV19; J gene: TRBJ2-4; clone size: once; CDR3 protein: CASSSTGVKNIQYF; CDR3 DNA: TGTGCCAGTAGTTCCACAGGGGTCAAAAACATTCAGTACTTC
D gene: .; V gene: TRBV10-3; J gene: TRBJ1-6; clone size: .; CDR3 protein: CAISPGALGSPLHF; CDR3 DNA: TGTGCCATCAGTCCTGGGGCGTTAGGATCACCCCTCCACTTT
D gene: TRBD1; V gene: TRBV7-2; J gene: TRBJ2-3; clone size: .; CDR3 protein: CASSPGTGEDTQYF; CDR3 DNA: TGTGCCAGCAGCCCTGGAACAGGGGAAGATACGCAGTATTTT
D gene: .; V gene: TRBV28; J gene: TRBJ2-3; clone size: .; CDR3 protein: CASSLLGADTQYF; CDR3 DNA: TGTGCCAGCAGTTTATTGGGAGCAGATACGCAGTATTTT
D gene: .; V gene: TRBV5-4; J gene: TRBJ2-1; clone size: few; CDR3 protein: CASSPSEVSRVSYNEQFF; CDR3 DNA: TGTGCCAGCAGCCCCTCTGAGGTATCTCGAGTTAGCTACAATGAGCAGTTCTTC
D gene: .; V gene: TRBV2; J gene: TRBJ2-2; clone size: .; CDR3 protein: CASSGTRLAGELFF; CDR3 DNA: TGTGCCAGCAGTGGTACTAGGCTGGCCGGGGAGCTGTTTTTT
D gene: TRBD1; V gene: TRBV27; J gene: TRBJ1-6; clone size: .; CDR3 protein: CASSFDRGLSPLHF; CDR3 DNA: TGTGCCAGCAGTTTCGACAGGGGGTTGTCACCCCTCCACTTT
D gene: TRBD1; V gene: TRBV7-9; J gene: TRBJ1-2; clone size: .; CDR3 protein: CASSSQIGTGAHGYTF; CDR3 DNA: TGTGCCAGCAGCTCCCAAATAGGGACAGGGGCCCATGGCTACACCTTC
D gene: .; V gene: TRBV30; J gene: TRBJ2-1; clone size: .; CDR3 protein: CAWRETGYNEQFF; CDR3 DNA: TGTGCCTGGAGGGAAACAGGCTACAATGAGCAGTTCTTC
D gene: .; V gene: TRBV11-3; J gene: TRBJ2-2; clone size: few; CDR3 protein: CASTASANTGELFF; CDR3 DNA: TGTGCCAGCACCGCGTCGGCGAACACCGGGGAGCTGTTTTTT
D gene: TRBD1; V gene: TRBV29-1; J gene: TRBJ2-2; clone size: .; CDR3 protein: CSAGTENTGELFF; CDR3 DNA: TGCAGTGCCGGGACAGAGAACACCGGGGAGCTGTTTTTT
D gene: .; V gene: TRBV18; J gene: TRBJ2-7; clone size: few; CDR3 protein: CASSVGGGRDYEQYF; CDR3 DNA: TGTGCCAGCTCGGTGGGAGGAGGCAGGGACTACGAGCAGTACTTC
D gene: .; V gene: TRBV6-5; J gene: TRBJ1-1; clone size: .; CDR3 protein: CASSANGTPYTIF; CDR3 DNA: TGTGCCAGCAGTGCTAACGGGACACCATACACGATCTTT
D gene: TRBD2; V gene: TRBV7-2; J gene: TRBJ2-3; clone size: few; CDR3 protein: CASSSGLGQGDTQYF; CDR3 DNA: TGTGCCAGCAGCTCGGGACTAGGGCAGGGAGATACGCAGTATTTT
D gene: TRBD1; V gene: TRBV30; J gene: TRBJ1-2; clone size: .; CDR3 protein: CAWRVRDRSPYGYTF; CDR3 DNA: TGTGCCTGGAGGGTCCGGGACAGGTCCCCCTATGGCTACACCTTC
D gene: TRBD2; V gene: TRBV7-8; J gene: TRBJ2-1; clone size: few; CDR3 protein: CASSLELAGYNEQFF; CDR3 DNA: TGTGCCAGCAGCTTAGAACTAGCGGGGTACAATGAGCAGTTCTTC
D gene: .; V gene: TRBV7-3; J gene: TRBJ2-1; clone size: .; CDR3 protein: CASSSLGVKAGYNEQFF; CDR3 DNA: TGTGCCAGCAGCTCCTTAGGGGTCAAAGCAGGCTACAATGAGCAGTTCTTC
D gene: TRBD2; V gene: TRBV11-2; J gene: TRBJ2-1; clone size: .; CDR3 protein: CASSLDLGGANEQFF; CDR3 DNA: TGTGCCAGCAGCTTAGATCTCGGGGGGGCAAATGAGCAGTTCTTC
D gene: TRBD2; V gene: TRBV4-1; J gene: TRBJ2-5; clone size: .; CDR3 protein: CASSQDRRREYQETQYF; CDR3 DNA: TGCGCCAGCAGCCAAGACCGGCGGCGGGAGTACCAAGAGACCCAGTACTTC
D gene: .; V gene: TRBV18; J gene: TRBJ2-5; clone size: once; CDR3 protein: CASSPGGSETQYF; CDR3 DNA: TGTGCCAGCTCACCAGGGGGCAGCGAGACCCAGTACTTC
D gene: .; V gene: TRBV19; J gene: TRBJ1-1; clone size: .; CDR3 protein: CASSINPRGEAFF; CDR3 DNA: TGTGCCAGTAGTATAAATCCCCGAGGCGAAGCTTTCTTT
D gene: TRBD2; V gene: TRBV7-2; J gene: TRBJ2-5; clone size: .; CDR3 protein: CASSTPSGRNGETQYF; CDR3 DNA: TGTGCCAGCAGCACCCCTAGCGGGAGGAATGGGGAGACCCAGTACTTC
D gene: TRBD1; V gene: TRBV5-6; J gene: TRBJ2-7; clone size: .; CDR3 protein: CASSLGGGSWSYEQYF; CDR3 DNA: TGTGCCAGCAGCTTGGGAGGGGGCAGCTGGTCCTACGAGCAGTACTTC
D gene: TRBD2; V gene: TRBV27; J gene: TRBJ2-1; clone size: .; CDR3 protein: CASSPWGYGTSDNEQFF; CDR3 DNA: TGTGCCAGCAGTCCATGGGGATACGGGACTAGCGACAATGAGCAGTTCTTC
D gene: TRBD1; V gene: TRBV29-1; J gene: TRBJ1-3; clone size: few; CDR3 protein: CSVRRGGNTIYF; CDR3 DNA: TGCAGCGTCCGCAGGGGGGGAAACACCATATATTTT
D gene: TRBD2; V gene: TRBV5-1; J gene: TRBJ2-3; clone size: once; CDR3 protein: CASSKTGLAGADTQYF; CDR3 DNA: TGCGCCAGCAGCAAAACGGGACTAGCGGGGGCAGATACGCAGTATTTT
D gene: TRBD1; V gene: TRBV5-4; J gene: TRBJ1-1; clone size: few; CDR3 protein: CASRFGTGGRGTEAFF; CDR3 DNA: TGTGCCAGCAGGTTTGGGACAGGGGGAAGAGGGACTGAAGCTTTCTTT
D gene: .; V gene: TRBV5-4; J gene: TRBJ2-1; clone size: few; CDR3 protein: CASSAGTGNEQFF; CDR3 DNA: TGTGCCAGCAGCGCGGGGACCGGCAATGAGCAGTTCTTC
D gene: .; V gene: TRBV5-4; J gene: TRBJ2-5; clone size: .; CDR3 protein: CASSPQGGETQYF; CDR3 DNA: TGTGCCAGCAGCCCACAGGGTGGCGAGACCCAGTACTTC
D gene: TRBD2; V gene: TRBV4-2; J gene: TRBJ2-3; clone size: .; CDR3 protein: CASSEPFAGGKDTQYF; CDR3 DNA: TGTGCCAGCAGCGAGCCATTCGCGGGAGGGAAAGATACGCAGTATTTT
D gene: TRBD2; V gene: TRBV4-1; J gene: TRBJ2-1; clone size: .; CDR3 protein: CASSQDPPRAGGRNEQFF; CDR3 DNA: TGCGCCAGCAGCCAAGATCCCCCCAGAGCGGGGGGGCGGAATGAGCAGTTCTTC
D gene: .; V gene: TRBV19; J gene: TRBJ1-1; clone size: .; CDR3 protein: CASSPIRTVTEAFF; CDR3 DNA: TGTGCCAGTAGCCCGATTCGGACAGTAACTGAAGCTTTCTTT
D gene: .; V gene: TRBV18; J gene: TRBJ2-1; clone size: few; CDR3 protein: CASSLVAEPNEQFF; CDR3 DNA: TGTGCCAGCTCACTCGTTGCGGAGCCAAATGAGCAGTTCTTC
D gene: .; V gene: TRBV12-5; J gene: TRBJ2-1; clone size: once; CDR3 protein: CASGSDGRQFF; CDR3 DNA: TGTGCTAGTGGTTCGGACGGGAGGCAGTTCTTC
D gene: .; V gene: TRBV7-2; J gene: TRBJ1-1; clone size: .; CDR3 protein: CASSPISRDTEAFF; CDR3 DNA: TGTGCCAGCAGCCCTATTTCGAGAGACACTGAAGCTTTCTTT
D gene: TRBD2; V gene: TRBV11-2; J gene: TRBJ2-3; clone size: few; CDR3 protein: CASSLETSGSADTQYF; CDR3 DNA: TGTGCCAGCAGCTTAGAAACTAGCGGGAGCGCAGATACGCAGTATTTT
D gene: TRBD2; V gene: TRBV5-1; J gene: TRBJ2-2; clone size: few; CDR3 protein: CASSLLLAGTTGELFF; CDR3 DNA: TGCGCCAGCAGCTTGCTTCTAGCGGGGACCACCGGGGAGCTGTTTTTT
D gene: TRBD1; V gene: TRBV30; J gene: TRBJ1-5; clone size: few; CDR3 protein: CAWGSQGTEPQHF; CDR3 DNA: TGTGCCTGGGGAAGCCAGGGGACAGAGCCCCAGCATTTT